The rows below give T cell receptor beta chains drawn from one sample of a study of shared clonotypes between healthy human individuals. Assay used: immunoSEQ multiplex PCR; TCRdb lists only in-frame clones, some missing. Here the sample spans around 2,000,000 clones, about 92% being singletons. The sample consisted of naive CD8+ T cells from PBMCs. These receptors originate from a man between 18 and 35 years old in good health. Some clones in this sample may be carry-over from other donors' samples. Both conserved end residues are trimmed from each CDR3. The order of the fields is J gene, V gene, CDR3 protein.

>TRBJ2-1|TRBV4-3
ASSPGLAGIHEQF
>TRBJ2-1|TRBV7-9
ASSLPLDSEQF
>TRBJ1-1|TRBV19
ASSIEGKNTEAF
>TRBJ2-1|TRBV28
AIHGYNEQF
>TRBJ2-2|TRBV27
ASRWTGYTGELF
>TRBJ2-1|TRBV5-6
ASSLTTGQPSVNEQF
>TRBJ2-1|TRBV6-1
ASSEVPNVGVSYNEQF
>TRBJ2-7|TRBV9
ASSEETGGGYYEQY
>TRBJ2-6|TRBV27
ASSGTIYGANVLT
>TRBJ2-5|TRBV7-9
ASSPKNRAWDETQY
>TRBJ2-1|TRBV9
ASSVGRSAGNEQF
>TRBJ2-7|TRBV7-9
ASSPGARPHEQY
>TRBJ2-7|TRBV28
ASSSPRDRSYEQY
>TRBJ2-1|TRBV27
ASSQLADRGPNEQF
>TRBJ1-4|TRBV5-8
ASSLAGGGEKLF
>TRBJ2-7|TRBV7-9
ASSLALRTGEQY